These 9 T cell receptor beta chains came from one sample sequenced in a study of cytomegalovirus exposure and HLA in healthy donors. PCR primers comprised 60 Vbeta and 13 Jbeta primers. Sequenced by immunoSEQ multiplex PCR; TCRdb stores in-frame clones only, minus some. In total, the table holds around 210,000 clones. Sequenced input: PBMCs. The receptor source for this set is a girl aged 2-10 years in good health and CMV-seropositive.

The chain employs TRBV19 and TRBJ2-1, with TRBD1 matching 7 bases. Unmatched junction bases numbered 2, after V lost 2 bases and J lost 4 bases. The CDR3 is 14 amino acids. Per germline, CDR1 LNHDA and CDR2 SQIVND (reference sequence). In nucleotides, the CDR3 is TGTGCCAGTAGTATACCGGGACAGTACAATGAGCAGTTCTTC. It specifies CASSIPGQYNEQFF.

The chain links TRBV10-1 to TRBJ2-7, with 9 bases that match TRBD2. This CDR3 has 14 residues. Germline loops: CDR1 WNHNN, CDR2 SYGVQD (reference sequence). The trim removed 7 bases at V and 5 bases at J, leaving 9 bases unmatched. The CDR3 coding sequence is TGCGCCAGCAATATTATACTAGCGGGCCACGAGCAGTACTTC. This translates into CASNIILAGHEQYF.

The chain has TRBV9 and TRBJ1-4, with 9 bases identical to TRBD1. Trimming at V came to 4 bases and at J to 7 bases, leaving 5 bases not matched to a gene. This CDR3 contains 14 residues. Looked up from germline, CDR1 is SGDLS and CDR2 is YYNGEE. The CDR3 spells CASSPQTGGEKLFF. The CDR3 DNA reads TGTGCCAGCAGCCCACAGACAGGGGGTGAAAAACTGTTTTTT. The variable domain in full, completed from reference TRBV9 and TRBJ1-4, reads DSGVTQTPKHLITATGQRVTLRCSPRSGDLSVYWYQQSLDQGLQFLIQYYNGEERAKGNILERFSAQQFPDLHSELNLSSLELGDSALYFCASSPQTGGEKLFFGSGTQLSVL.

CDR3 DNA sequence: TGTGCCAGCTCACCACTTCCCCTAGCGGGGGCAAGCACAGATACGCAGTATTTT. Amino acids: CASSPLPLAGASTDTQYF. The chain uses TRBV18 and TRBJ2-3; 10 bases align to TRBD2. Looked up from germline, CDR1 is KGHSH and CDR2 is LQKENI. Trimming removed 1 base from V and 0 bases from J; junction bases left unmatched: 7. The CDR3 spans 18 residues.

This rearrangement joins TRBV19 to TRBJ2-1, with 8 nucleotides matching TRBD2. J was trimmed by 2 bases and V by 6 bases; bases with no gene match: 12. The CDR3 extends over 17 amino acids. Per germline, CDR1 LNHDA and CDR2 SQIVND (reference sequence). The CDR3 sequence: CASSRTSGGGPYNEQFF. DNA of the CDR3: TGTGCCAGTAGCCGTACTAGCGGAGGGGGGCCCTACAATGAGCAGTTCTTC.

V and J are TRBV5-4 and TRBJ2-7; D might be TRBD2 (6 bases). CDR1 SGHNT and CDR2 YYREEE come from the germline V gene (reference sequence). Between the trimmed V and J ends, which lost 2 bases and 2 bases, there was a span of 11 bases. This CDR3 contains 14 residues. CDR3 sequence: CASSFRGATYEQYF. CDR3 nucleotides: TGTGCCAGCAGCTTTCGCGGGGCTACCTACGAGCAGTACTTC.

The gene calls are TRBV7-2 and TRBJ2-5; D is perhaps TRBD2 (5 bases). V was shortened by 5 bases and J by 1 base, with 11 bases between the two germline ends. The CDR3 is 14 amino acids. Germline CDR1 is SGHTA and CDR2 is FQGNSA. The CDR3 sequence is CASSRGGPQETQYF. As DNA, the CDR3 is TGTGCCAGCAGCAGAGGAGGCCCCCAAGAGACCCAGTACTTC.

The chain has TRBV6-1 and TRBJ1-2; perhaps TRBD1 as D (5 bases). CDR1 and CDR2 from the germline V gene are MNHNS and SASEGT. Trimming cost V 8 bases and J 8 bases, with 24 bases left between them. The CDR3 loop spans 15 amino acids. For the CDR3, the DNA is TGTGCCAGCCCTGAGGGGCGGGAGTGGATACCGGGCTACACCTTC. Amino acids: CASPEGREWIPGYTF.

V and J are TRBV2 and TRBJ2-3; 10 bases are a match to TRBD1. Germline loops: CDR1 SNHLY, CDR2 FYNNEI. Unmatched junction bases numbered 8, after V lost 4 bases and J lost 4 bases. The CDR3 sequence is 16 residues long. The CDR3 reads CASSGSGTGVSDTQYF. The CDR3 coding sequence is TGTGCCAGCAGTGGTTCCGGGACAGGGGTTTCAGATACGCAGTATTTT.